The 2 T cell receptor beta chains given below trace back to one sample, sequenced in a study of shared clonotypes between healthy human individuals (dated by TCRdb to about 2020). Library construction relied on the immunoSEQ multiplex PCR assay. TCRdb obtained this table from immuneACCESS and retained in-frame rearrangements with V and J assigned. These tables miss some clones; where compared with another copy, unresolved V genes account for less than half of the shortfall, and the remainder is unexplained. Present in this sample are a few million clones, about 94% of which were seen just once. Of the sample, approximately 0.13% falls within the top ten clones. Source material: naive CD4+ T cells sorted from blood. The cell subset or site tag for this specimen amounts to: CD45RA+ positively selected. The receptor source for this set is a man aged 18 to 29 in good health.

Of note for this clone: This same CDR3 is encoded by further DNA sequences in the sample. The CDR3 DNA reads TGTGCCAGCAGTGTGGGACCAGGCACAGATACGCAGTATTTT. It is translated as CASSVGPGTDTQYF. The rearrangement links TRBV6-1 to TRBJ2-3; either TRBD1 or TRBD2 may fit D (5 bases each). Per germline, CDR1 MNHNS and CDR2 SASEGT. The germline V and J ends were trimmed by 4 bases and 1 base, with 9 bases remaining between them. The CDR3 length is 14 residues.

The genes are TRBV4-1 and TRBJ2-7; D possibly corresponds to TRBD2 (5 bases). The V gene's germline CDR1 is MGHRA and CDR2 YSYEKL. The CDR3 sequence is 15 residues long. Trimming stripped 8 bases from V and 3 bases from J, with 20 bases between. CDR3 coding DNA: TGCGCCAGCTCGCCCGGCATGGGAGAGAACTACGAGCAGTACTTC. Its protein product is CASSPGMGENYEQYF.